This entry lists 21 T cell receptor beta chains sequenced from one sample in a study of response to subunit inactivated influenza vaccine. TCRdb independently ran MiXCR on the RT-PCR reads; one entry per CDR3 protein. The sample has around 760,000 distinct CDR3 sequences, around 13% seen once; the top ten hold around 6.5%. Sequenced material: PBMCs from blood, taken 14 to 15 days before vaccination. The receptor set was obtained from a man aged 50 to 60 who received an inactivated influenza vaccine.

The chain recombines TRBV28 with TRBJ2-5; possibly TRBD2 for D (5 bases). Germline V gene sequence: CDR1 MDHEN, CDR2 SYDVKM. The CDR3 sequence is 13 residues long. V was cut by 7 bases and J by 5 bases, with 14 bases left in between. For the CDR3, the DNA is TGTGCCAGCAAGGAGAGTTGGGAGGAGACCCAGTACTTC. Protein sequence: CASKESWEETQYF.

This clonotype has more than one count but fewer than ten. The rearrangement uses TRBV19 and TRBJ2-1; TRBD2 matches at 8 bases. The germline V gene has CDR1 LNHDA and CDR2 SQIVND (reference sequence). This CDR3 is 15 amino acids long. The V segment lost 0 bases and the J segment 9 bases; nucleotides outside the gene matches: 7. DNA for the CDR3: TGTGCCAGTAGTATAGACCCTGGACTAGCTACTGAGCAGTTCTTC. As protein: CASSIDPGLATEQFF. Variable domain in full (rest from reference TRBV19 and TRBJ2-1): DGGITQSPKYLFRKEGQNVTLSCEQNLNHDAMYWYRQDPGQGLRLIYYSQIVNDFQKGDIAEGYSVSREKKESFPLTVTSAQKNPTAFYLCASSIDPGLATEQFFGPGTRLTVL.

CDR3 nucleotide sequence: TGTGCCAGCAGCCCCGGGCTCGCGGGAAACACTGAAGCTTTCTTT. This gives the protein CASSPGLAGNTEAFF. The chain carries TRBV3-1 and TRBJ1-1; D is uncertain. Per the germline V gene, CDR1 is LGHDT and CDR2 is YNNKEL (reference sequence). Deletions cut 4 bases from V and 2 bases from J, with 14 bases between. The CDR3 length is 15 residues.

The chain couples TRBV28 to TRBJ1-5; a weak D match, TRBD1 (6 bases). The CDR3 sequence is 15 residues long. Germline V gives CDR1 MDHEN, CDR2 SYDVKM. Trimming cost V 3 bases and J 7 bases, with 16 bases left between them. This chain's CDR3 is CASSLTGGAGQPQHF. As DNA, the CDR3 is TGTGCCAGCAGTTTGACGGGGGGCGCGGGGCAGCCCCAGCATTTT.

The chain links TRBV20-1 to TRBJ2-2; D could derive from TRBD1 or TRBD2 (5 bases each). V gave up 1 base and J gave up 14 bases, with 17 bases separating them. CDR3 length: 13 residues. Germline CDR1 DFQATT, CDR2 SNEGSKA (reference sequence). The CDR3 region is CSARGLGVTGLFF. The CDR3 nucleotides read TGCAGTGCTAGAGGCCTAGGGGTAACGGGACTGTTTTTT.

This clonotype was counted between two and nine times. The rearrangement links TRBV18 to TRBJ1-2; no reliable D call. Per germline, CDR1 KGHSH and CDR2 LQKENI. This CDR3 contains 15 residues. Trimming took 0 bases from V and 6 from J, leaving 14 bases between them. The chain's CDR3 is CASSPPAPSSNGYTF. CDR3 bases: TGTGCCAGCTCACCACCGGCCCCCTCCTCGAATGGCTACACCTTC.

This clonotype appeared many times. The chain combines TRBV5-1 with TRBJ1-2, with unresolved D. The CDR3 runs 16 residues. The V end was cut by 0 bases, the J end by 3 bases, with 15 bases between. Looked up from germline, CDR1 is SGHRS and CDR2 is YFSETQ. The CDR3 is CASSLVSRSKDYGYTF. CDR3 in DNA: TGCGCCAGCAGCTTGGTTTCGAGAAGCAAGGACTATGGCTACACCTTC.

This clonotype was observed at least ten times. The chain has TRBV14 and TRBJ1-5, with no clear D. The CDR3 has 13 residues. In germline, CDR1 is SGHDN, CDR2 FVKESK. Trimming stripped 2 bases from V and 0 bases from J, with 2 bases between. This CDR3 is CASSQSSNQPQHF. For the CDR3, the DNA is TGTGCCAGCAGCCAATCTAGCAATCAGCCCCAGCATTTT.

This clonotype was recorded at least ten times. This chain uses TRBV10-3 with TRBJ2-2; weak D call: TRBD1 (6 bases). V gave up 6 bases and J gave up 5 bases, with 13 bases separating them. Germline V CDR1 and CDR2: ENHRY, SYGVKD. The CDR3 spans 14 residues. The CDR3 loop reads CAISLQGLTGELFF. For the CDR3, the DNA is TGTGCCATCAGCTTACAGGGTTTGACCGGGGAGCTGTTTTTT.

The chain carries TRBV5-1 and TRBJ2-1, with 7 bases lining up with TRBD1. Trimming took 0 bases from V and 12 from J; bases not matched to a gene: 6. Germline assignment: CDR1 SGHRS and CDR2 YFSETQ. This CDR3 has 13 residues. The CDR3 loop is CASSLVGQALQFF. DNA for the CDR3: TGCGCCAGCAGCTTGGTTGGACAGGCGTTGCAGTTCTTC.

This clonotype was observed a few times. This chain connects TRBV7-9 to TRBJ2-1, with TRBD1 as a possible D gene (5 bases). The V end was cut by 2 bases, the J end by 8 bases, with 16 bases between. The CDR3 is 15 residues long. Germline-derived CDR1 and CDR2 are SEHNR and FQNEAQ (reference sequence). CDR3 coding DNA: TGTGCCAGCAGCTTAAGGCAGGGTGGGCACGATGAGCAGTTCTTC. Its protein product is CASSLRQGGHDEQFF.

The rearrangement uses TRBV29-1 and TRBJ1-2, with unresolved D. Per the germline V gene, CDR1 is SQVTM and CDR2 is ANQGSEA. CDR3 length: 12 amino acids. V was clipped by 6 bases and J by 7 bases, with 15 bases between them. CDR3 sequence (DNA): TGCAGCGTCCAAAGAAGCTTCGGTGGCTACACCTTC. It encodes CSVQRSFGGYTF.

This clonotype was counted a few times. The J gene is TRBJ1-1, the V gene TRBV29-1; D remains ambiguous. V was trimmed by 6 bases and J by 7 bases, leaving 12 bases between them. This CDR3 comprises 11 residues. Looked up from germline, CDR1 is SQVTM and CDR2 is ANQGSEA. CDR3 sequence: CSVSAIGEAFF. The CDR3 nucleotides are TGCAGCGTCTCGGCGATCGGTGAAGCTTTCTTT.

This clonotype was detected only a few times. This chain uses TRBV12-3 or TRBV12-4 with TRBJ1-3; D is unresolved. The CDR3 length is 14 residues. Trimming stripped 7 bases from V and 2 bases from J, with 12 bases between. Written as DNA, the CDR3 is TGTGCCAGCAAAGCCGGGGTTCCTGGAAACACCATATATTTT. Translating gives CASKAGVPGNTIYF.

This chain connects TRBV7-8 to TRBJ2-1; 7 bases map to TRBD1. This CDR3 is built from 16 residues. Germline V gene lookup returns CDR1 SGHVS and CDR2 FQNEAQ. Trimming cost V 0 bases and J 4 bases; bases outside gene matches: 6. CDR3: CASSLADRATYNEQFF. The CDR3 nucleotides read TGTGCCAGCAGCTTAGCCGACAGGGCGACTTACAATGAGCAGTTCTTC.

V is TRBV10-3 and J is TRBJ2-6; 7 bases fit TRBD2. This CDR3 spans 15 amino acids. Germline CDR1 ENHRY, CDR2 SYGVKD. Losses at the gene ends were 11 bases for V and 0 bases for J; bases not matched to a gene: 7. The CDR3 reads CAATPGGSGANVLTF. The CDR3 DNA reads TGTGCCGCCACCCCGGGAGGCTCTGGGGCCAACGTCCTGACTTTC.

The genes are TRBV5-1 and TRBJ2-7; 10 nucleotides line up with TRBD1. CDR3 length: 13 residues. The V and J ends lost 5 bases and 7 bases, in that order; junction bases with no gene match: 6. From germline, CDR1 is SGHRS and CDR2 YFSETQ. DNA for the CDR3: TGCGCCAGCAGGAAGGACAGGGGGTGGGAGCAGTACTTC. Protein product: CASRKDRGWEQYF.

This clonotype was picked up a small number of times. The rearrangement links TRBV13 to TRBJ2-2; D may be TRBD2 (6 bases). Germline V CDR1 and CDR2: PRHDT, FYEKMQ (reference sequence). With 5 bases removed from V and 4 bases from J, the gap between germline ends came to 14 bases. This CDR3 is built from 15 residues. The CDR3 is CASSPGGMVTGELFF. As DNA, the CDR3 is TGTGCCAGCAGCCCTGGCGGGATGGTCACCGGGGAGCTGTTTTTT.

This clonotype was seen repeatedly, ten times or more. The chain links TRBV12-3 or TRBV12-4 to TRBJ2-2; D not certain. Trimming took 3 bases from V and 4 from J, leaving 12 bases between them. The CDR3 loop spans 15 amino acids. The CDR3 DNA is TGTGCCAGCAGTTTTCCCACTCGGAGCACCGGGGAGCTGTTTTTT. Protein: CASSFPTRSTGELFF.

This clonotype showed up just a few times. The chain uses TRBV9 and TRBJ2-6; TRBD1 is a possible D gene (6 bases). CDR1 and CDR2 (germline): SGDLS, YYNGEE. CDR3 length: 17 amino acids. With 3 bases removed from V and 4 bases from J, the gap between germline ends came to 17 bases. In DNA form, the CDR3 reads TGTGCCAGCAGCGCTAGAGATACAGGGTTGGGGGCCAACGTCCTGACTTTC. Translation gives CASSARDTGLGANVLTF. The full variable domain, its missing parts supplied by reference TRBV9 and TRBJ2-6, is DSGVTQTPKHLITATGQRVTLRCSPRSGDLSVYWYQQSLDQGLQFLIQYYNGEERAKGNILERFSAQQFPDLHSELNLSSLELGDSALYFCASSARDTGLGANVLTFGAGSRLTVL.

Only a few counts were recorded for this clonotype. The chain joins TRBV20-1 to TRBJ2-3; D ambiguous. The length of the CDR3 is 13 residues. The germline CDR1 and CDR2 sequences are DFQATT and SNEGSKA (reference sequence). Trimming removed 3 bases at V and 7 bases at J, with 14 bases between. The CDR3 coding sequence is TGCAGTGCTAGCCCACCGGGCCTTAATACGCAGTATTTT. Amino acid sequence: CSASPPGLNTQYF.